The 10 T cell receptor beta chains below come from one sample, sequenced in a study of blood T cell repertoires in COVID-19. TCRdb's copy holds only in-frame clones and misses some; the assay was immunoSEQ multiplex PCR. The sample contains fewer than 500,000 clones, 70% to 90% of which appear only once. The sample was peripheral blood. The receptors were sampled from a man aged 18 to 35 with COVID-19, enrolled during active disease.

The J gene is TRBJ2-7, the V gene TRBV4-1, with 10 bases that match TRBD2. Trimming took 1 base from V and 11 from J; bases not matched to a gene: 5. The CDR3 runs to 13 residues. Germline CDR1 and CDR2: MGHRA and YSYEKL. The CDR3 nucleotides are TGCGCCAGCAGCCAAGGGTTAGCGGGGGGCGAGTACTTC. Translated: CASSQGLAGGEYF.

The chain recombines TRBV10-1 with TRBJ2-3; the D gene is possibly TRBD2 (6 bases). V lost 6 bases and J lost 4, with 11 bases in between. Germline values: CDR1 WNHNN, CDR2 SYGVQD (reference sequence). CDR3 length equals 13 residues. CDR3: CASSGGPSDTQYF. DNA for the CDR3: TGCGCCAGCAGCGGGGGTCCTTCAGATACGCAGTATTTT.

The CDR3 DNA reads as TGTGCCACCAGTGACGACGGGACAGATACGCAGTATTTT. Protein sequence: CATSDDGTDTQYF. The rearrangement joins TRBV24-1 to TRBJ2-3; D gene unclear. Germline V gene sequence: CDR1 KGHDR, CDR2 SFDVKD. Trimming took off 4 bases at V and 3 bases at J, with 7 bases between the two ends. This CDR3 is 13 amino acids long.

This clone was found a few times. This chain connects TRBV7-9 to TRBJ1-6, with 7 bases that match TRBD1. This CDR3 comprises 13 residues. V lost 8 bases, J lost 6 bases, and 4 bases stayed unmatched. CDR1 SEHNR and CDR2 FQNEAQ come from the germline V gene (reference sequence). The CDR3 region is CASSGQTNSPLHF. Written as DNA, the CDR3 is TGTGCCAGCTCGGGACAGACTAATTCACCCCTCCACTTT.

On this clone: At the DNA level, this CDR3 is encoded by other sequences in the same sample as well. This chain joins TRBV19 and TRBJ1-1, with a possible D match to TRBD1 (5 bases). CDR3 length: 12 amino acids. In germline, CDR1 is LNHDA, CDR2 SQIVND (reference sequence). V gave up 8 bases and J gave up 0 bases, with 7 bases separating them. CDR3 loop: CASQGLNTEAFF. DNA for the CDR3: TGTGCCAGTCAGGGATTGAACACTGAAGCTTTCTTT.

The CDR3: CASSPGAGERNQPQHF. The CDR3 DNA is TGTGCCAGCTCACCGGGGGCCGGGGAACGCAATCAGCCCCAGCATTTT. The rearrangement uses TRBV18 and TRBJ1-5, with a weak D call TRBD1 (6 bases). V gave up 3 bases and J gave up 2 bases, with 14 bases separating them. CDR1 is KGHSH, CDR2 LQKENI, per germline. This CDR3 contains 16 residues.

V and J are TRBV3-1 (or the pseudogene TRBV3-2) and TRBJ1-2, with 7 bases identical to TRBD1. Germline-derived CDR1 and CDR2 are LGHDT and YNNKEL (reference sequence). Trimming took 5 bases from V and 10 from J; bases not matched to a gene: 10. This CDR3 region has 13 residues. The CDR3 loop is CASSYRGTEAYTF. DNA of the CDR3: TGTGCCAGCAGCTACAGGGGAACAGAAGCCTACACCTTC.

This clone was found once. The rearrangement joins TRBV19 to TRBJ1-2; no reliable D call. Germline V gene sequence: CDR1 LNHDA, CDR2 SQIVND (reference sequence). Trimming pared 3 bases from V and 0 bases from J, leaving 11 bases between. The CDR3 is made up of 15 amino acids. The CDR3 protein is CASSIIHSSNYGYTF. The CDR3 DNA follows: TGTGCCAGTAGTATTATTCACAGCTCTAACTATGGCTACACCTTC.

The genes are TRBV28 and TRBJ2-3; maybe TRBD2 (5 bases). V shed 5 bases and J shed 2 bases, with 17 bases lying between them. The CDR3 has 16 amino acids. Germline V CDR1 and CDR2: MDHEN, SYDVKM. The CDR3 bases are TGTGCCAGCAGTATACTAGAAAGACCCATCACAGATACGCAGTATTTT. It codes for CASSILERPITDTQYF.

In this sample, this clone turned up a few times. The chain links TRBV5-1 to TRBJ2-3; 8 bases fit TRBD1. The CDR3 runs 16 residues. Germline CDR1 is SGHRS and CDR2 is YFSETQ. The V gene end was trimmed by 4 bases and the J gene end by 2 bases; junction bases not matched to a gene: 9. The CDR3 is CASSPEPGQDTDTQYF. DNA for the CDR3: TGCGCCAGCAGCCCTGAACCGGGACAGGACACAGATACGCAGTATTTT.